The sequence of this T cell receptor beta chain was determined in a study of Graves' ophthalmopathy and Graves' hyperthyroidism. Findings and caveats of the study: For predicting ophthalmopathy progression, the model had 60% to 71% sensitivity and approximately 77% specificity.

V trimming: 6 bases; J trimming: 4 bases; junction bases outside the gene matches: 3. The CDR3 is 14 residues long. This clonotype came up many times. The antigen remains undetermined. For repertoire sequencing, the TCR beta CDR3 regions were amplified from RNA transcripts. In the first round, RT-PCR was carried out with HTBI primers, and a multiplex PCR formed the second round. TCRdb independently ran MiXCR on the multiplex PCR reads; one entry per CDR3 protein. Of 400,000 to 450,000 distinct CDR3 sequences listed, around a fifth are singletons. The material sequenced was peripheral blood. This clonotype was obtained from a woman under 30 with stable Graves' hyperthyroidism. The rearrangement uses TRBV12-3 or TRBV12-4 and TRBJ1-5, with 10 bases aligning to TRBD1. CDR3 nucleotide sequence: TGTGCCAGCAGAGGGACAGGGGAAAATCAGCCCCAGCATTTT. Amino acids: CASRGTGENQPQHF.